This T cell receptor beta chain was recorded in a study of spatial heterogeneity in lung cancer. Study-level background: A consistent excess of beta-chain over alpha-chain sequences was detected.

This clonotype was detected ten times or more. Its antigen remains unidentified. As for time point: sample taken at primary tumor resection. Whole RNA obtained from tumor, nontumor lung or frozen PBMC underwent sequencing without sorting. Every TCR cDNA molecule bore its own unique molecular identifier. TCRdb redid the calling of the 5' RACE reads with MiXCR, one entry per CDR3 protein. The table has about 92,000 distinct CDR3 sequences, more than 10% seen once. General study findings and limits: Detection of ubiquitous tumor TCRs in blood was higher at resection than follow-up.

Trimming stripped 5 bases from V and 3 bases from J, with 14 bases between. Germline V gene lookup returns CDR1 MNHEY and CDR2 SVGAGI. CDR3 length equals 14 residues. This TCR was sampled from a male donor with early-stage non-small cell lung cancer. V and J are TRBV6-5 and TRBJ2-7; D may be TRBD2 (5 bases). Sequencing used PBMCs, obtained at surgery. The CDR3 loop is CASSPPGIYYEQYF. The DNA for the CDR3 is TGTGCCAGCAGTCCCCCGGGGATCTACTACGAGCAGTACTTC.